These 5 T cell receptor beta chains were all obtained from the same sample, sequenced in a study of early T cells in non-severe SARS-CoV-2 infection. Each CDR3 protein is one row after TCRdb ran MiXCR on the 5' RACE reads. The table has some 27,000 distinct CDR3 sequences, approximately 4.3% seen once. Source material: whole blood. These receptors were collected from an adult who was a healthcare worker with PCR-confirmed SARS-CoV-2 infection or an uninfected control (not recorded which).

This clonotype showed up many times. This sequence joins TRBV29-1 and TRBJ2-2; D is unresolved. Germline assignment: CDR1 SQVTM and CDR2 ANQGSEA. The CDR3 is 13 residues long. V was cut by 2 bases and J by 1 base, with 5 bases left in between. CDR3 nucleotides: TGCAGCGTTGAATTTGAGAACACCGGGGAGCTGTTTTTT. This sequence encodes CSVEFENTGELFF.

In its sample, this clonotype was seen many times. The V call is TRBV5-5, the J call TRBJ1-2; D not certain. Trimming took 4 bases from V and 7 from J, leaving 17 bases between them. The V gene's germline CDR1 is SGHKS and CDR2 YYEKEE (reference sequence). CDR3 length: 14 residues. CDR3 nucleotides: TGTGCCAGCAGCCCCATTAGGGCTGAGGGTGGCTACACCTTC. It codes for CASSPIRAEGGYTF.

This clonotype occurred many times. V usage is TRBV11-2 and J usage is TRBJ2-3; D is possibly TRBD1 (5 bases). V gave up 1 base and J gave up 8 bases, with 13 bases separating them. Germline lookup yields CDR1 SGHAT and CDR2 FQNNGV. CDR3 size: 14 residues. The CDR3 loop is CASSLVGLPGTQYF. The CDR3 DNA is TGTGCCAGCAGCTTAGTGGGGCTGCCGGGTACGCAGTATTTT.

The chain recombines TRBV3-1 with TRBJ2-1, with D tentatively TRBD1 (5 bases). CDR3 length: 15 residues. CDR1 and CDR2 from the germline V gene are LGHDT and YNNKEL (reference sequence). Trimming took off 0 bases at V and 4 bases at J, with 10 bases between the two ends. CDR3 coding DNA: TGTGCCAGCAGCCAAGACCCAACAGGATACAATGAGCAGTTCTTC. The encoded protein is CASSQDPTGYNEQFF.

This clonotype was counted ten times or more. CDR3 bases: TGTGCCAGCAGTGATCGGGCAGATACGCAGTATTTT. Translated: CASSDRADTQYF. The V gene is TRBV2, the J gene TRBJ2-3; the D is unclear. This CDR3 contains 12 residues. Germline-derived CDR1 and CDR2 are SNHLY and FYNNEI. The ends were cut back, 3 bases at V and 4 bases at J, with 5 bases in the middle.